The 15 T cell receptor beta chains reported below all come from one sample, sequenced in a study of immune heterogeneity within non-small cell lung tumors. Multiplex PCR was performed with 32 V and 13 J primers, and it amplified TCR beta CDR3. TCRdb analysed the multiplex PCR reads with MiXCR anew, one entry per CDR3 protein. The repertoire holds 15,000 to 20,000 distinct CDR3 sequences, with 28% as singletons. Samples each supplied 450 to 700 ng of bulk tumor genomic DNA as template. Surgeons took several biopsies per primary tumor, spaced far apart, during surgery. Enrolled patients presented with newly diagnosed, previously untreated non-small cell lung cancer and underwent curative surgery. Material: lung tumor tissue. Every receptor here comes from a man in his forties with non-small cell lung cancer.

This clonotype counts as medium-sized. The V gene is TRBV19, the J gene TRBJ2-7; a weak D match, TRBD2 (6 bases). CDR1 and CDR2 from the germline V gene are LNHDA and SQIVND (reference sequence). V gave up 7 bases and J gave up 2 bases, with 15 bases separating them. The CDR3 is 14 residues long. The chain's CDR3 is CASKGRRDAYEQYF. CDR3 coding DNA: TGTGCCAGTAAAGGGAGGCGGGACGCCTACGAGCAGTACTTC.

In its sample, this clonotype was seen many times. The V and J genes are TRBV20-1 and TRBJ2-1, with 10 nucleotides matching TRBD2. The ends lost 6 bases at V and 5 bases at J; junction bases unmatched: 10. Looked up from germline, CDR1 is DFQATT and CDR2 is SNEGSKA (reference sequence). This CDR3 has 15 amino acids. CDR3 sequence (DNA): TGCAGTGCACCTACTCTAGCGGGAGTCCACAATGAGCAGTTCTTC. This codes for CSAPTLAGVHNEQFF.

About this clonotype: This clone may be a read error of a much larger clone one base away. The V and J genes are TRBV19 and TRBJ2-1; no definite D call. The CDR3 consists of 14 residues. Germline V CDR1 and CDR2: LNHDA, SQIVND (reference sequence). The CDR3 sequence: CSSSPDFADNEQFF. The DNA of the CDR3 is TGTTCCAGTAGCCCGGATTTTGCAGACAATGAGCAGTTCTTC.

As regards this clonotype: A read error may produce the germline difference seen at one junction end. Here the CDR3 DNA reads TGCGCCAGCAGCCAAGGCCGGGACAGGCTCCAAGAGAACCAGTACTTC. It yields the protein CASSQGRDRLQENQYF. This chain joins TRBV4-1 and TRBJ2-5; TRBD1 agrees at 8 bases. CDR3 size: 16 residues. Germline V gene lookup returns CDR1 MGHRA and CDR2 YSYEKL.

This clonotype has a handful of counts. The chain uses TRBV11-3 and TRBJ1-1; a weak D match, TRBD1 (5 bases). CDR3 length equals 18 residues. CDR1 and CDR2 (germline): SGHNT, YENEEA. V lost 1 base and J 2 bases, leaving 20 bases between the germline ends. The CDR3 sequence: CASSLAWVGRRDNTEAFF. The CDR3 coding sequence is TGTGCCAGCAGCTTAGCCTGGGTGGGGAGACGGGACAACACTGAAGCTTTCTTT. Drawing the rest from reference TRBV11-3 and TRBJ1-1, the complete variable domain is EAGVVQSPRYKIIEKKQPVAFWCNPISGHNTLYWYLQNLGQGPELLIRYENEEAVDDSQLPKDRFSAERLKGVDSTLKIQPAELGDSAVYLCASSLAWVGRRDNTEAFFGQGTRLTVV.

In this sample, this clonotype is medium-sized (0.01 to 0.1%). The genes are TRBV6-1 and TRBJ1-2, with 7 bases matching TRBD1. Germline V gives CDR1 MNHNS, CDR2 SASEGT. The CDR3 spans 14 residues. Unmatched junction bases numbered 11, after V lost 7 bases and J lost 6 bases. The CDR3 here is CASTLSQGEDGYTF. CDR3 DNA sequence: TGTGCCAGCACCCTGAGCCAGGGGGAGGATGGCTACACCTTC.

This clonotype was seen a single time. Possible read error: a much larger clone is one base away. This rearrangement joins TRBV18 to TRBJ2-7, with D possibly matching TRBD2 (5 bases). Germline V CDR1 and CDR2: KGHSH, LQKENI. The CDR3 length is 11 residues. In DNA, the CDR3 is TGTGCCAGCTCGACGGGATACGGGCAGTACTTC. Translation: CASSTGYGQYF.

This clonotype has at least ten counts. The CDR3 spells CASSLGGGSNEQFF. CDR3 nucleotide sequence: TGTGCCAGCAGCTTAGGTGGTGGAAGCAATGAGCAGTTCTTC. This chain connects TRBV11-3 to TRBJ2-1; unclear D gene. The CDR3 sequence is 14 residues long. Germline lookup yields CDR1 SGHNT and CDR2 YENEEA. V lost 1 base to trimming and J lost 6 bases, with 10 bases between them.

The sample holds many counts of this clonotype. This rearrangement joins TRBV5-1 to TRBJ2-5; the D gene is possibly TRBD2 (6 bases). The CDR3 is 15 amino acids. Germline CDR1 is SGHRS and CDR2 is YFSETQ. Trimming cost V 1 base and J 2 bases, with 12 bases left between them. As DNA, the CDR3 is TGCGCCAGCAGCTTGCGAGGGACTCCTCAAGAGACCCAGTACTTC. This codes for CASSLRGTPQETQYF.

Details on this clonotype: Being one base from a much bigger clone, this may be a read error. V is TRBV5-1 and J is TRBJ2-1; D might be TRBD2 (5 bases). V was pared by 3 bases and J by 7 bases, with 20 bases between. Germline values: CDR1 SGHRS, CDR2 YFSETQ. The CDR3 is made up of 16 amino acids. This chain's CDR3 is CASSSVLGSLGNEQFF. The CDR3 nucleotides are TGCGCCAGCAGCTCGGTACTAGGCTCTTTGGGGAATGAGCAGTTCTTC.

By share of the sample, this clonotype is medium-sized. The rearrangement joins TRBV20-1 to TRBJ1-2, with D perhaps matching TRBD1 (6 bases). There are 13 residues in the CDR3. The germline V gene has CDR1 DFQATT and CDR2 SNEGSKA (reference sequence). CDR3 sequence: CTTNRVGDYGYTF. The CDR3 bases are TGCACCACAAACAGGGTTGGGGACTATGGCTACACCTTC.

At least ten counts were recorded for this clonotype. The chain employs TRBV6-2 or TRBV6-3 and TRBJ2-1; TRBD2 matches at 11 bases. V shed 7 bases and J 5 bases; nucleotides not matched to a gene: 4. The CDR3 sequence is 14 residues long. CDR1 and CDR2 (germline): MNHEY, SVGEGT. The CDR3 nucleotides read TGTGCCAGCACTAGACTAGCGGGGAACAATGAGCAGTTCTTC. Residues: CASTRLAGNNEQFF.

CDR3 in DNA: TGTGCCAGCAGCTCCCGCAGCAGCGGGAGTAACGAGCAGTACTTC. Amino acids: CASSSRSSGSNEQYF. This sequence joins TRBV7-6 and TRBJ2-7; TRBD2 matches 8 bases. The CDR3 has 15 residues. J lost 5 bases, V lost 4 bases, and 10 bases had no gene match. Germline CDR1 and CDR2: SGHVS and FNYEAQ.

This clonotype counts as medium-sized. This chain joins TRBV18 and TRBJ1-5, with D unresolved. The V gene's germline CDR1 is KGHSH and CDR2 LQKENI. The CDR3 runs to 15 residues. V gave up 1 base and J gave up 0 bases, with 7 bases separating them. Here the CDR3 DNA reads TGTGCCAGCTCACCACTTGCAGATAGCAATCAGCCCCAGCATTTT. Amino acids: CASSPLADSNQPQHF.

Remarks on this clonotype: A read error may be the cause here, since a much bigger clone is one base away. The chain employs TRBV19 and TRBJ1-2; no firm D call. This CDR3 is built from 12 residues. The V gene's germline CDR1 is LNHDA and CDR2 SQIVND (reference sequence). In DNA, the CDR3 is TGTTCCAGTTCAACAGAAGTCTATGGCTACACCTTC. Translating gives CSSSTEVYGYTF.